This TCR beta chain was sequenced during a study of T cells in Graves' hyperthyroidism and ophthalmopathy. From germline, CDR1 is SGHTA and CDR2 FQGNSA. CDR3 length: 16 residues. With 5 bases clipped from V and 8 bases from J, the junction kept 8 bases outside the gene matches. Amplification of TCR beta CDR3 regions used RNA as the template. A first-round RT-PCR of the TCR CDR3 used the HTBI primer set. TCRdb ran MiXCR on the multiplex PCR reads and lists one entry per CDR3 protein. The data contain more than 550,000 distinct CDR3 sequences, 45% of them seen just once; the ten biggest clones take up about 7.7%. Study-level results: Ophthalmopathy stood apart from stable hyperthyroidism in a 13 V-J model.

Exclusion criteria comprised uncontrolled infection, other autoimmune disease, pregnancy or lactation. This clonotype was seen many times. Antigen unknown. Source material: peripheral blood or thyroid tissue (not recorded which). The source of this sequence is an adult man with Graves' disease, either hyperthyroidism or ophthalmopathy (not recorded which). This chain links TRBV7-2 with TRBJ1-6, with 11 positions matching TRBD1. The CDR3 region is CASSAGGQGADSPLHF. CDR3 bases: TGTGCCAGCAGCGCAGGCGGACAGGGGGCAGATTCACCCCTCCACTTT.